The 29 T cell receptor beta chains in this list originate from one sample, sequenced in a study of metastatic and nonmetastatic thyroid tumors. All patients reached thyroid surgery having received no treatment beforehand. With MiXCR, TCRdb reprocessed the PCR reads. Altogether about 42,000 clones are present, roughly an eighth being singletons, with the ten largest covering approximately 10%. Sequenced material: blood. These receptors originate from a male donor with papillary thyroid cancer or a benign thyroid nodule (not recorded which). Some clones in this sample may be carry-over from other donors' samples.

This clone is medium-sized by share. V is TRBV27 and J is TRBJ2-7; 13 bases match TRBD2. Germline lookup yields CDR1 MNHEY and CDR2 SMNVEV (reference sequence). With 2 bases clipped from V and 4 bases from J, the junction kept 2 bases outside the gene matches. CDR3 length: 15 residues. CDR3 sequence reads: CASSLTSGRAYEQYF. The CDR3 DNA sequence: TGTGCCAGCAGTTTAACTAGCGGGAGGGCGTACGAGCAGTACTTC.

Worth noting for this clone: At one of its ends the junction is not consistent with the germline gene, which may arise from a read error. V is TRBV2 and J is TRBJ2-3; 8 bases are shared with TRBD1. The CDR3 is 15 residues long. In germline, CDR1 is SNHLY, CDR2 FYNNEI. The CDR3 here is CASIAAGQGTDTQYF. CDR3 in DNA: TGTGCCAGCATCGCGGCCGGACAGGGCACAGATACACAGTATTTT.

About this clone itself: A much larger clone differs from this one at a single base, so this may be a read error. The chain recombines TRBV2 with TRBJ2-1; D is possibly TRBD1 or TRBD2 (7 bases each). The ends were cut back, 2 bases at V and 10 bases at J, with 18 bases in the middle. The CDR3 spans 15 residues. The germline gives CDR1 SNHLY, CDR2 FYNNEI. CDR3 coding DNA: TGTGCCAGCAGTGAACTGTGGAGTCAGGGGGGGGAGCAGTTCTTC. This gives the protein CASSELWSQGGEQFF.

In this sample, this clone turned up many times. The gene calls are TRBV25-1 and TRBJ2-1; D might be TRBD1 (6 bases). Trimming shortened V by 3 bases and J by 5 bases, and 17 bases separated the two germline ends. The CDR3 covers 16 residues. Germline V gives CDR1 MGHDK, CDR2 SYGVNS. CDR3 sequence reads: CASSEGHLQGNNEQFF. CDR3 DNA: TGTGCCAGCAGTGAGGGACACCTTCAGGGGAACAATGAGCAGTTCTTC.

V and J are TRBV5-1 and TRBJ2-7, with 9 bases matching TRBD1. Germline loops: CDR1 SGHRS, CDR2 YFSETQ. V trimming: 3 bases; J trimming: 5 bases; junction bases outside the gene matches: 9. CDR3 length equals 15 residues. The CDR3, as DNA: TGCGCCAGCAGCTCCTCGGGACAGGGAAGGGACGAGCAGTACTTC. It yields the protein CASSSSGQGRDEQYF.

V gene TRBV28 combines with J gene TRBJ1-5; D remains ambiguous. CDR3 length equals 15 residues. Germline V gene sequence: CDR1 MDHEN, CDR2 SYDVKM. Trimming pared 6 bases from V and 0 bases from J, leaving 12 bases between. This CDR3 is CASRYTRNSNQPQHF. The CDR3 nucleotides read TGTGCCAGCAGATACACGCGAAATAGCAATCAGCCCCAGCATTTT.

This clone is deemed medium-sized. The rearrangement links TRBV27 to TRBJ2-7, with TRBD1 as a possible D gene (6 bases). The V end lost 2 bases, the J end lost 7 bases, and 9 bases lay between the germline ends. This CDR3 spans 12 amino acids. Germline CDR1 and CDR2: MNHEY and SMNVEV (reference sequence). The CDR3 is CASSLTGTEQYF. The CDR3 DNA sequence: TGTGCCAGCAGTTTAACCGGGACAGAGCAGTACTTC.

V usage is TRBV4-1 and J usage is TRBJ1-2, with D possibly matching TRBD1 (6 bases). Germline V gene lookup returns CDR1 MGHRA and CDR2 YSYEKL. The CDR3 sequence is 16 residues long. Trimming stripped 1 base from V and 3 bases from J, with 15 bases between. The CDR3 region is CASSQAPGTTYYGYTF. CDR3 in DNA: TGCGCCAGCAGCCAAGCGCCCGGGACAACCTACTATGGCTACACCTTC.

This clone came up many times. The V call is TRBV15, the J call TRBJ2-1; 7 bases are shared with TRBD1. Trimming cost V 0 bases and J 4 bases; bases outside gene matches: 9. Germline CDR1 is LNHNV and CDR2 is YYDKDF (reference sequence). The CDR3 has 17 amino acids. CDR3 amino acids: CATSREKAGTAYNEQFF. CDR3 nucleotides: TGTGCCACCAGCAGAGAAAAGGCTGGGACAGCGTACAATGAGCAGTTCTTC.

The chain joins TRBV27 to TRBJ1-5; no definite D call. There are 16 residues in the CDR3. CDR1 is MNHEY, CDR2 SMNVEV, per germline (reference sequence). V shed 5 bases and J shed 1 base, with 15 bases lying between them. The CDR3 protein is CASSEGRHLSNQPQHF. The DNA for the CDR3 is TGTGCCAGCAGTGAAGGCAGGCACCTCAGCAATCAGCCCCAGCATTTT.

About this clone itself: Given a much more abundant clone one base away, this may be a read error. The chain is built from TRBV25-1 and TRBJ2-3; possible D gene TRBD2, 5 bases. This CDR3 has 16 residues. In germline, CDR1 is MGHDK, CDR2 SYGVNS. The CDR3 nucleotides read TGTGCCAGCAGTGAAATCGTGGTCTCTAGCATAGATACGCAGTATTTT. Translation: CASSEIVVSSIDTQYF.

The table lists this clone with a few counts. The CDR3 sequence: CASYSAAEGSYEQYF. The CDR3, as DNA: TGTGCCAGCTACTCTGCAGCAGAAGGGTCCTACGAGCAGTACTTC. The J gene is TRBJ2-7, the V gene TRBV18; no clear D. The CDR3 has 15 residues. V dropped 7 bases and J dropped 1 base, with 17 bases sitting between them. The V gene's germline CDR1 is KGHSH and CDR2 LQKENI. The full variable domain, its missing parts supplied by reference TRBV18 and TRBJ2-7, is NAGVMQNPRHLVRRRGQEARLRCSPMKGHSHVYWYRQLPEEGLKFMVYLQKENIIDESGMPKERFSAEFPKEGPSILRIQQVVRGDSAAYFCASYSAAEGSYEQYFGPGTRLTVT.

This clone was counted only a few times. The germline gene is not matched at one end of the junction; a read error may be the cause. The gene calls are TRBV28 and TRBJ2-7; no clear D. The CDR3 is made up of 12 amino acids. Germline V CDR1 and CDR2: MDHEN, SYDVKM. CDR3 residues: CAASPGCNEQCF. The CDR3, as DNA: TGTGCCGCATCGCCCGGGTGCAACGAGCAGTGCTTC.

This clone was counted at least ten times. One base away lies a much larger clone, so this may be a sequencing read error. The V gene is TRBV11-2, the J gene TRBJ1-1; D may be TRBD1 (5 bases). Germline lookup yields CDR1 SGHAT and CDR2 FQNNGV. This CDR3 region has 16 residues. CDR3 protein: CASSNLQGLGNTKAFF. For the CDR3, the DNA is TGTGCCAGCAGCAATCTGCAGGGTTTGGGGAACACTAAAGCTTTCTTT.

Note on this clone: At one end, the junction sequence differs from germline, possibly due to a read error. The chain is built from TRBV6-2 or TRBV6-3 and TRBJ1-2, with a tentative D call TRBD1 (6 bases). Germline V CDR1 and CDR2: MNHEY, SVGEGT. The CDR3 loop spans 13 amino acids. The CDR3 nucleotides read TGTGTCAGCATGGAACAGGGAGTAGACGGCTACACCTTC. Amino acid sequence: CVSMEQGVDGYTF.

CDR3 loop: CSARDPGLATDTQYF. CDR3 nucleotide sequence: TGCAGTGCTAGAGATCCGGGACTAGCCACAGATACGCAGTATTTT. The chain uses TRBV20-1 and TRBJ2-3; 9 bases fit TRBD2. Germline V gene lookup returns CDR1 DFQATT and CDR2 SNEGSKA (reference sequence). This CDR3 spans 15 amino acids. The ends lost 0 bases at V and 2 bases at J; junction bases unmatched: 3.

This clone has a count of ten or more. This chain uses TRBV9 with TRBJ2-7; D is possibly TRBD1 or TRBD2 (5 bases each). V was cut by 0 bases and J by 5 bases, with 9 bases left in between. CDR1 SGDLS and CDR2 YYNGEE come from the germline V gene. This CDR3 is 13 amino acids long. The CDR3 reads CASSVAPGHEQYF. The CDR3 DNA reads TGTGCCAGCAGCGTAGCTCCGGGGCACGAGCAGTACTTC.

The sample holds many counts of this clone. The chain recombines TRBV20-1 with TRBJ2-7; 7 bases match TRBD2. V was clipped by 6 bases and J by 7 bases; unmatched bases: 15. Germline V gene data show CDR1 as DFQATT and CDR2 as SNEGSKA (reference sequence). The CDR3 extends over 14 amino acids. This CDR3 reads CSATSSGVNSEQYF. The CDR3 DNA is TGCAGTGCAACCTCTAGCGGCGTAAATTCGGAGCAGTACTTC.

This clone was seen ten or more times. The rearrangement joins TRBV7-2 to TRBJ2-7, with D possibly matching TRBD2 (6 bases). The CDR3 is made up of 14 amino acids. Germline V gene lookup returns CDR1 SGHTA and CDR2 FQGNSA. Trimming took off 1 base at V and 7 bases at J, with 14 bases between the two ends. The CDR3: CASSLVGGPREQYF. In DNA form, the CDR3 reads TGTGCCAGCAGCTTAGTCGGAGGGCCTCGGGAGCAGTACTTC.

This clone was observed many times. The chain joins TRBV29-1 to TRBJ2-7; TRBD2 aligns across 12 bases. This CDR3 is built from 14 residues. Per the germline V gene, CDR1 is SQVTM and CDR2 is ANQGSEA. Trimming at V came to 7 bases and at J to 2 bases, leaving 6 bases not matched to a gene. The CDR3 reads CSGTSGNPAYEQYF. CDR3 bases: TGCAGCGGGACTAGCGGGAACCCGGCCTACGAGCAGTACTTC.

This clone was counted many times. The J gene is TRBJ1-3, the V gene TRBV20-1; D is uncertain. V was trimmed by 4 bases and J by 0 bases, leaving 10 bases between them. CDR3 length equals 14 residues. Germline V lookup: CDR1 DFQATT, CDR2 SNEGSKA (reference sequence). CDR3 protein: CSATGGNSGNTIYF. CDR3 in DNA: TGCAGTGCTACCGGCGGGAACTCTGGAAACACCATATATTTT.

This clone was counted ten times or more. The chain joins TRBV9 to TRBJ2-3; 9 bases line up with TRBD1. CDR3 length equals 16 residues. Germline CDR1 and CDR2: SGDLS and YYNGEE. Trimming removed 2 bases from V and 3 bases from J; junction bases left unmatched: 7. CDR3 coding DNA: TGTGCCAGCAGCGTTTACGGACAGGGGTTGACAGATACGCAGTATTTT. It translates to CASSVYGQGLTDTQYF.

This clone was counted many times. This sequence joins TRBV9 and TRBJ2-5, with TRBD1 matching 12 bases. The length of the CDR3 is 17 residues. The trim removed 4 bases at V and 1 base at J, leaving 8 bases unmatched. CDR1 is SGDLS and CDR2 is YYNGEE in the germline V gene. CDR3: CASSLLGTGGVQETQYF. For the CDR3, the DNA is TGTGCCAGCAGCCTCCTAGGGACAGGGGGCGTCCAAGAGACCCAGTACTTC.

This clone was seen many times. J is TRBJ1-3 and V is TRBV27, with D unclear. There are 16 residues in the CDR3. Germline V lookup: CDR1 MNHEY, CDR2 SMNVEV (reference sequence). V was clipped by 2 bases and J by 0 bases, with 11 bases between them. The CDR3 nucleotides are TGTGCCAGCAGTTTAGGCGGCACATACTCTGGAAACACCATATATTTT. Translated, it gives CASSLGGTYSGNTIYF.

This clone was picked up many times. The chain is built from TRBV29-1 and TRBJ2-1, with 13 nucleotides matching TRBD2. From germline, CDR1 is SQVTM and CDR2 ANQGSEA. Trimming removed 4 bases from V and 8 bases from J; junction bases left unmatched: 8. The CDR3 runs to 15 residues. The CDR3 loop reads CSVGTSGSILDEQFF. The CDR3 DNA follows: TGCAGCGTTGGGACTAGCGGGAGTATTTTGGATGAGCAGTTCTTC.

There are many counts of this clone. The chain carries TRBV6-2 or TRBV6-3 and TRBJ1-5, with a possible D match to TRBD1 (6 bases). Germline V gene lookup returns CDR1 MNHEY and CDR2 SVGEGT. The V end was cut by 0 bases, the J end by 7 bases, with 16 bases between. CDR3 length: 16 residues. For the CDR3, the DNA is TGTGCCAGCAGTTACTCATGGGGGGCGCGGGGACAGCCCCAGCATTTT. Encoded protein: CASSYSWGARGQPQHF.

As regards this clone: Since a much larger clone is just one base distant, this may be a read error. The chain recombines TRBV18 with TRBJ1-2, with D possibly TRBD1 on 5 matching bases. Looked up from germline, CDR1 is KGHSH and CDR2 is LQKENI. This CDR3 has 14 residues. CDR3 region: CASSPGQEIYSYTF. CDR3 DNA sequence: TGTGCCAGCTCACCGGGGCAGGAGATCTATAGCTACACCTTC.

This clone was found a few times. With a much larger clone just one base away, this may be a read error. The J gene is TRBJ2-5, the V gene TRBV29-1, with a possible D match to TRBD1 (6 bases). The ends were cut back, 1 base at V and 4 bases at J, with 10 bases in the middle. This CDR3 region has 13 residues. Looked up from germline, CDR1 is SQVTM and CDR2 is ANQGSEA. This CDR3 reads CSVEVGARETQYF. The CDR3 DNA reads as TGCAGCGTTGAAGTGGGGGCACGAGAGACCCAGTACTTC. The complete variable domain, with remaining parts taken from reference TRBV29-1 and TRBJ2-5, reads SAVISQKPSRDICQRGTSLTIQCQVDSQVTMMFWYRQQPGQSLTLIATANQGSEATYESGFVIDKFPISRPNLTFSTLTVSNMSPEDSSIYLCSVEVGARETQYFGPGTRLLVL.

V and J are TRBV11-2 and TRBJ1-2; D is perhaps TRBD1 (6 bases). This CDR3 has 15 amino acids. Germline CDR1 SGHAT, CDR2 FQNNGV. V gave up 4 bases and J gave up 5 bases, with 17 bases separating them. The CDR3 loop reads CASSSQWGRGYGYTF. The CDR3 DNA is TGTGCCAGCAGCTCGCAGTGGGGGCGCGGGTATGGCTACACCTTC.